The present T cell receptor (beta chain) was sequenced within a study of cytotoxic CD8 clonotypes in ibrutinib-treated CLL. Study-wide points: Patients showed higher baseline clonality than age-matched healthy donors, and it tracked circulating CD8+ T-cell counts.

The CDR3 runs 15 residues. The germline V gene has CDR1 MDHEN and CDR2 SYDVKM. V lost 3 bases, J lost 4 bases, and 8 bases stayed unmatched. Some clones are missing from TCRdb's copy, which holds only in-frame ones; the method was immunoSEQ multiplex PCR. The data show some 200,000 clones, with 60% to 80% seen just once and over 10% held by the top ten. As concerns this clone: Antigen specificity is unknown.

The sample was PBMCs, taken after 12 months of ibrutinib treatment. The chain couples TRBV28 to TRBJ1-2, with TRBD1 matching 7 bases. This sequence originates from a human donor with chronic lymphocytic leukemia. The CDR3 coding sequence is TGTGCCAGCAGTTTCCCAGGGGGAGATTTCTATGGCTACACCTTC. Amino acids: CASSFPGGDFYGYTF.